This is a list of T cell receptor beta chains from one sample in a study of T cells in Graves' hyperthyroidism and ophthalmopathy. TCRdb re-derived calls from the multiplex PCR reads in MiXCR, one entry per CDR3 protein. The data hold roughly 700,000 distinct CDR3 sequences, with 12% to 15% observed a single time. The specimen was blood. The origin of the receptors is a woman between 18 and 29 years old with Graves' hyperthyroidism. The CDR3 runs from the conserved cysteine through the conserved F or W. A D gene is named only where the DNA matches it firmly. Only part of the rows carry a size: once, few, many, or a class if the clone is expanded.

D,size,V,J,CDR3,DNA
-,-,TRBV7-3,TRBJ2-2,CASSQQLGTGELFF,TGTGCCAGCAGCCAACAGTTGGGGACCGGGGAGCTGTTTTTT
-,-,TRBV28,TRBJ1-6,CASSLPPGRGSAYNSPLHF,TGTGCCAGCAGTTTACCCCCCGGGAGGGGCAGTGCCTATAATTCACCCCTCCACTTT
-,-,TRBV7-2,TRBJ1-6,CASSLNTYNSPLHF,TGTGCCAGCAGCTTAAATACCTATAATTCACCCCTCCACTTT
TRBD1,-,TRBV20-1,TRBJ2-7,CSAGDRVYEQYF,TGCAGTGCCGGGGACAGGGTCTACGAGCAGTACTTC
-,many,TRBV27,TRBJ2-5,CASSLSEQETQYF,TGTGCCAGCAGTTTGAGTGAACAAGAGACCCAGTACTTC
-,-,TRBV6-1,TRBJ2-6,CASSDVLRDFGANVLTF,TGTGCCAGCAGTGACGTCCTCCGGGACTTTGGGGCCAACGTCCTGACTTTC
-,-,TRBV10-3,TRBJ1-2,CAISERIGANYGYTF,TGTGCCATCAGTGAGAGGATAGGGGCTAACTATGGCTACACCTTC
-,-,TRBV27,TRBJ1-5,CASSLNGGQPQHF,TGTGCCAGCAGTTTAAACGGGGGTCAGCCCCAGCATTTT
-,-,TRBV6-1,TRBJ2-7,CASSFRFSDYEQYF,TGTGCCAGCAGTTTCAGATTTTCTGACTACGAGCAGTACTTC
-,many,TRBV29-1,TRBJ1-2,CSGATDYGYTF,TGCAGCGGGGCGACAGACTATGGCTACACCTTC
TRBD2,-,TRBV20-1,TRBJ2-3,CSARVALAASTDTQYF,TGCAGTGCTAGAGTCGCCCTAGCGGCGTCCACAGATACGCAGTATTTT
-,many,TRBV3-1,TRBJ1-6,CASSQDLTGPLHF,TGTGCCAGCAGCCAAGATCTGACCGGGCCCCTCCACTTT
TRBD1,-,TRBV24-1,TRBJ2-7,CATSDPGQSYEQYF,TGTGCCACCAGTGACCCGGGACAGTCCTACGAGCAGTACTTC
-,-,TRBV6-1,TRBJ1-2,CASSGGYGYGYTF,TGTGCCAGCAGTGGGGGATACGGCTATGGCTACACCTTC
-,-,TRBV12-3/TRBV12-4,TRBJ1-5,CASSAVLRGNQPQHF,TGTGCCAGCAGCGCCGTGTTGCGAGGCAATCAGCCCCAGCATTTT
TRBD2,many,TRBV11-2,TRBJ2-5,CASSETSEQGGETQYF,TGTGCCAGCAGCGAGACTAGCGAACAAGGAGGGGAGACCCAGTACTTC
-,-,TRBV6-2/TRBV6-3,TRBJ1-1,CASSSLDSRFPATEAFF,TGTGCCAGCAGTTCTCTCGACAGCCGTTTCCCTGCGACTGAAGCTTTCTTT
-,many,TRBV30,TRBJ2-3,CAWSPHGADTQYF,TGTGCCTGGAGTCCCCACGGGGCCGATACGCAGTATTTT
-,few,TRBV7-2,TRBJ2-2,CASSLLGLRNTGELFF,TGTGCCAGCAGCCTACTCGGACTACGTAACACCGGGGAGCTGTTTTTT
-,few,TRBV10-1,TRBJ2-2,CASSGSRKAGELFF,TGCGCCAGCAGTGGATCGCGGAAGGCCGGGGAGCTGTTTTTT
TRBD1,-,TRBV29-1,TRBJ2-2,CSVRQGNTGELFF,TGCAGCGTTAGACAGGGGAACACCGGGGAGCTGTTTTTT
TRBD2,many,TRBV11-3,TRBJ2-7,CASSRRTELAGGPGSYEQYF,TGTGCCAGCAGCCGAAGGACCGAACTAGCGGGAGGGCCGGGCTCCTACGAGCAGTACTTC
-,many,TRBV18,TRBJ1-1,CASSPTGQYTEAFF,TGTGCCAGCTCACCCACCGGACAGTACACTGAAGCTTTCTTT
-,-,TRBV6-2/TRBV6-3,TRBJ2-7,CATRRQGSSYEQYF,TGTGCCACCCGTAGGCAGGGGAGCTCCTACGAGCAGTACTTC
-,-,TRBV11-3,TRBJ1-3,CASSFRGRPGSGNTIYF,TGTGCCAGCAGCTTTCGGGGTCGCCCAGGCTCTGGAAACACCATATATTTT
-,-,TRBV7-8,TRBJ1-1,CASSSRVNSNTEAFF,TGTGCCAGCAGCTCCAGGGTGAACTCGAACACTGAAGCTTTCTTT
TRBD2,many,TRBV2,TRBJ2-7,CASRMGLAGAEQYF,TGTGCCAGCAGGATGGGACTAGCGGGAGCCGAGCAGTACTTC
TRBD2,-,TRBV6-9,TRBJ2-1,CASSYASGRFGEQFF,TGTGCCAGCAGTTACGCTAGCGGGAGGTTTGGTGAGCAGTTCTTC
-,-,TRBV11-2,TRBJ2-7,CAGSLGRNEQYF,TGTGCCGGCAGCTTAGGCAGAAACGAGCAGTACTTC